Below, 25 T cell receptor beta chains from the same sample are listed, as sequenced in a study of shared clonotypes between healthy human individuals. This table comes from immunoSEQ multiplex PCR, and its TCRdb copy is limited to in-frame clones, with some not included. The sample records 950,000 to 1,100,000 clones, more than 60% being singletons. The sample taken for sequencing was memory CD4+ T cells sorted from blood. Stated subset: CD45RA-negative fraction. The origin of the receptors is a man aged 18 to 29 in good health.

V usage is TRBV7-2 and J usage is TRBJ2-7; TRBD2 aligns across 7 bases. The CDR3 totals 14 residues. Trimming cost V 4 bases and J 2 bases; bases outside gene matches: 5. The germline CDR1 and CDR2 sequences are SGHTA and FQGNSA. The CDR3 sequence is CASSSGLGPYEQYF. DNA for the CDR3: TGTGCCAGCAGCTCCGGACTAGGCCCCTACGAGCAGTACTTC.

V and J are TRBV5-1 and TRBJ2-7; a possible D gene is TRBD2 (5 bases). This CDR3 comprises 13 residues. Trimming removed 6 bases at V and 2 bases at J, with 12 bases between. Looked up from germline, CDR1 is SGHRS and CDR2 is YFSETQ. In DNA form, the CDR3 reads TGCGCCAGCACCTTCCGGGGTACCTACGAGCAGTACTTC. Protein sequence: CASTFRGTYEQYF.

The J gene is TRBJ1-2, the V gene TRBV5-4, with 7 positions matching TRBD1. The CDR3 is 14 amino acids. V trimming: 6 bases; J trimming: 7 bases; junction bases outside the gene matches: 12. Germline V gives CDR1 SGHNT, CDR2 YYREEE (reference sequence). The CDR3 coding sequence is TGTGCCAGCACCCCGGGTGACAGGGCTCTTGGCTACACCTTC. Its protein is CASTPGDRALGYTF.

J is TRBJ2-1 and V is TRBV30; a possible D gene is TRBD1 (6 bases). This CDR3 region has 12 residues. CDR1 and CDR2 (germline): GTSNPN, SVGIG (reference sequence). V dropped 3 bases and J dropped 8 bases, with 11 bases sitting between them. The CDR3 spells CAWSVGGYEQFF. CDR3 sequence (DNA): TGTGCCTGGAGCGTAGGGGGTTATGAGCAGTTCTTC.

The chain employs TRBV19 and TRBJ1-1, with D unclear. The V end was cut by 4 bases, the J end by 0 bases, with 18 bases between. The CDR3 is 17 amino acids. Germline V gene lookup returns CDR1 LNHDA and CDR2 SQIVND (reference sequence). CDR3 DNA: TGTGCCAGTAGTACTTCCCGAGGGATACTCATGAACACTGAAGCTTTCTTT. It specifies CASSTSRGILMNTEAFF.

Comment on this clone: In the same sample, other DNA sequences code for this CDR3. This chain connects TRBV14 to TRBJ1-2; D is ambiguous. CDR3 length: 13 amino acids. Germline assignment: CDR1 SGHDN and CDR2 FVKESK. V lost 4 bases to trimming and J lost 4 bases, with 10 bases between them. The CDR3 here is CASSPGISYGYTF. The CDR3 DNA is TGTGCCAGCAGCCCCGGGATAAGCTATGGCTACACCTTC.

The chain joins TRBV2 to TRBJ2-3; a possible D gene is TRBD1 (6 bases). V was shortened by 7 bases and J by 0 bases, with 8 bases between the two germline ends. From germline, CDR1 is SNHLY and CDR2 FYNNEI. The CDR3 is 13 amino acids. CDR3 residues: CASKGQSTDTQYF. CDR3 sequence (DNA): TGTGCCAGCAAGGGACAAAGCACAGATACGCAGTATTTT.

The chain couples TRBV4-1 to TRBJ2-6; D is uncertain. The germline gives CDR1 MGHRA, CDR2 YSYEKL. The CDR3 runs 13 residues. The V gene lost 3 bases and the J gene lost 3 bases, with 3 bases spanning the gap. CDR3 sequence reads: CASSQSGANVLTF. CDR3 in DNA: TGCGCCAGCAGCCAGAGTGGGGCCAACGTCCTGACTTTC.

The CDR3 sequence: CASSSGTGLRNEQFF. CDR3 nucleotides: TGTGCCAGCAGCTCCGGGACAGGGTTGCGTAATGAGCAGTTCTTC. This chain joins TRBV7-2 and TRBJ2-1, with 9 bases fitting TRBD1. CDR3 length: 15 residues. Germline trimming cut 4 bases from V and 7 bases from J; bases unmatched to any gene: 8. CDR1 is SGHTA, CDR2 FQGNSA, per germline.

The table lists this clone with a few counts. V is TRBV29-1 and J is TRBJ1-3, with D maybe TRBD1 (6 bases). With 3 bases removed from V and 0 bases from J, the gap between germline ends came to 15 bases. This CDR3 comprises 16 residues. Germline values: CDR1 SQVTM, CDR2 ANQGSEA. The CDR3: CSVDLPGESSGNTIYF. The CDR3 nucleotides read TGCAGCGTTGACCTCCCAGGGGAGAGCTCTGGAAACACCATATATTTT.

Concerning this clone itself: This may arise from a read error, as a much more abundant clone is one base away. The V gene is TRBV7-2, the J gene TRBJ2-2; D unresolved. CDR3 length: 13 amino acids. CDR1 is SGHTA, CDR2 FQGNSA, per germline. V lost 6 bases to trimming and J lost 0 bases, with 5 bases between them. The CDR3 DNA reads TGTGCCAGCAGTTTCGCGAACACCGGGGAGCTGTTTTTT. Protein sequence: CASSFANTGELFF.

This clone was seen repeatedly, ten times or more. This chain joins TRBV11-3 and TRBJ2-1, with 9 bases identical to TRBD2. Trimming took 1 base from V and 9 from J; bases not matched to a gene: 7. There are 15 residues in the CDR3. Germline V gives CDR1 SGHNT, CDR2 YENEEA. CDR3 in DNA: TGTGCCAGCAGCTTAGGAAGGCGGGAGGGTAGTGAGCAGTTCTTC. This sequence encodes CASSLGRREGSEQFF.

Details on this clone: Additional DNA sequences in this sample encode the identical CDR3. The J gene is TRBJ2-7, the V gene TRBV6-5; D might be TRBD1 (6 bases). The CDR3 spans 14 residues. Trimming removed 0 bases at V and 1 base at J, with 7 bases between. Germline CDR1 MNHEY, CDR2 SVGAGI. CDR3 coding DNA: TGTGCCAGCAGTTACTCGAGGGGGTCCTACGAGCAGTACTTC. Amino acid sequence: CASSYSRGSYEQYF.

The CDR3: CASTKRGANQETQYF. Here the CDR3 DNA reads TGTGCCAGCACCAAGCGGGGGGCGAATCAAGAGACCCAGTACTTC. The chain joins TRBV6-1 to TRBJ2-5, with 9 bases lining up with TRBD2. CDR3 length: 15 amino acids. Germline V gene sequence: CDR1 MNHNS, CDR2 SASEGT. The V and J ends lost 7 bases and 2 bases, in that order; junction bases with no gene match: 8.

A note on this clone: This same CDR3 is encoded by further DNA sequences in the sample. The V gene is TRBV30, the J gene TRBJ2-2; D not resolved. In germline, CDR1 is GTSNPN, CDR2 SVGIG (reference sequence). V dropped 4 bases and J dropped 0 bases, with 9 bases sitting between them. The CDR3 consists of 14 residues. DNA for the CDR3: TGTGCCTGGAAGGGTGACACGAACACCGGGGAGCTGTTTTTT. Its protein product is CAWKGDTNTGELFF.

The gene calls are TRBV5-4 and TRBJ2-3; TRBD2 aligns across 11 bases. Germline V gene sequence: CDR1 SGHNT, CDR2 YYREEE (reference sequence). V lost 1 base to trimming and J lost 3 bases; unmatched junction nucleotides: 1. The CDR3 spans 15 residues. The DNA for the CDR3 is TGTGCCAGCAGCTTGACTAGCGGGGGAACAGATACGCAGTATTTT. Encoded protein: CASSLTSGGTDTQYF. The full variable domain, its missing parts supplied by reference TRBV5-4 and TRBJ2-3, is ETGVTQSPTHLIKTRGQQVTLRCSSQSGHNTVSWYQQALGQGPQFIFQYYREEENGRGNFPPRFSGLQFPNYSSELNVNALELDDSALYLCASSLTSGGTDTQYFGPGTRLTVL.

This clone was counted at least ten times. The chain couples TRBV2 to TRBJ2-2, with TRBD2 identical over 12 bases. Trimming removed 6 bases from V and 3 bases from J; junction bases left unmatched: 2. The germline CDR1 and CDR2 sequences are SNHLY and FYNNEI. The CDR3 loop spans 15 amino acids. Written as DNA, the CDR3 is TGTGCCAGCAGGAGGACTAGCGGGGACACCGGGGAGCTGTTTTTT. Translation gives CASRRTSGDTGELFF.

The chain uses TRBV5-1 and TRBJ1-3; D call uncertain. The CDR3 is 16 amino acids. CDR1 SGHRS and CDR2 YFSETQ come from the germline V gene. The V end was cut by 0 bases, the J end by 0 bases, with 10 bases between. The CDR3 DNA follows: TGCGCCAGCAGCTTGGGCTCAAAAAGCTCTGGAAACACCATATATTTT. This translates into CASSLGSKSSGNTIYF. The whole variable domain, remainder taken from reference TRBV5-1 and TRBJ1-3, is KAGVTQTPRYLIKTRGQQVTLSCSPISGHRSVSWYQQTPGQGLQFLFEYFSETQRNKGNFPGRFSGRQFSNSRSEMNVSTLELGDSALYLCASSLGSKSSGNTIYFGEGSWLTVV.

This clone appeared a few times. V and J are TRBV7-2 and TRBJ2-5; D is possibly TRBD1 or TRBD2 (5 bases each). Trimming pared 4 bases from V and 1 base from J, leaving 16 bases between. The CDR3 has 16 residues. Germline V lookup: CDR1 SGHTA, CDR2 FQGNSA. CDR3 sequence reads: CASSSGIGGFQETQYF. CDR3 bases: TGTGCCAGCAGCTCGGGGATTGGGGGATTCCAAGAGACCCAGTACTTC.

This sequence joins TRBV6-1 and TRBJ2-7; 9 bases agree with TRBD1. J was trimmed by 2 bases and V by 6 bases; bases with no gene match: 5. The CDR3 is 14 amino acids. Germline lookup yields CDR1 MNHNS and CDR2 SASEGT. CDR3 nucleotide sequence: TGTGCCAGCAGACCGGACAGGGGCCCCTACGAGCAGTACTTC. Translation: CASRPDRGPYEQYF.

The chain links TRBV2 to TRBJ1-2; a weak D match, TRBD1 (5 bases). CDR3 length: 13 residues. Germline loops: CDR1 SNHLY, CDR2 FYNNEI. V shed 4 bases and J shed 1 base, with 7 bases lying between them. The CDR3 is CASSVDSNYGYTF. The CDR3 bases are TGTGCCAGCAGTGTAGACAGTAACTATGGCTACACCTTC.

This clone was recorded a few times. V usage is TRBV6-1 and J usage is TRBJ2-7, with TRBD1 identical over 9 bases. In germline, CDR1 is MNHNS, CDR2 SASEGT. This CDR3 has 13 residues. The V gene end was trimmed by 5 bases and the J gene end by 7 bases; junction bases not matched to a gene: 6. CDR3 in amino acids: CASSRQGVMEQYF. In nucleotides, the CDR3 is TGTGCCAGCAGTCGACAGGGGGTTATGGAGCAGTACTTC.

This clone showed up just a few times. The J gene is TRBJ2-2, the V gene TRBV2; 7 positions match TRBD1. The V segment lost 5 bases and the J segment 3 bases; nucleotides outside the gene matches: 3. CDR3 size: 14 residues. The V gene's germline CDR1 is SNHLY and CDR2 FYNNEI. The CDR3 loop is CASSRDSYTGELFF. In nucleotides, the CDR3 is TGTGCCAGCAGTAGGGACAGCTACACCGGGGAGCTGTTTTTT.

This clone was observed a single time. At one of its ends the junction is not consistent with the germline gene, which may arise from a read error. The rearrangement uses TRBV7-8 and TRBJ2-2; 9 bases map to TRBD2. The germline gives CDR1 SGHVS, CDR2 FQNEAQ. The CDR3 sequence is 16 residues long. In nucleotides, the CDR3 is TGTGCCAGCAGATTAGCGGGAGCGGTCATGTCCGGGGAGCTGTTTTTT. This translates into CASRLAGAVMSGELFF.

The chain recombines TRBV30 with TRBJ1-4; the D is unclear. The germline V and J ends were trimmed by 0 bases and 8 bases, with 19 bases remaining between them. The CDR3 length is 16 residues. Germline V gives CDR1 GTSNPN, CDR2 SVGIG (reference sequence). CDR3 residues: CAWSVNPRRVGEKLFF. CDR3 nucleotide sequence: TGTGCCTGGAGTGTTAACCCTAGGCGGGTGGGCGAAAAACTGTTTTTT.